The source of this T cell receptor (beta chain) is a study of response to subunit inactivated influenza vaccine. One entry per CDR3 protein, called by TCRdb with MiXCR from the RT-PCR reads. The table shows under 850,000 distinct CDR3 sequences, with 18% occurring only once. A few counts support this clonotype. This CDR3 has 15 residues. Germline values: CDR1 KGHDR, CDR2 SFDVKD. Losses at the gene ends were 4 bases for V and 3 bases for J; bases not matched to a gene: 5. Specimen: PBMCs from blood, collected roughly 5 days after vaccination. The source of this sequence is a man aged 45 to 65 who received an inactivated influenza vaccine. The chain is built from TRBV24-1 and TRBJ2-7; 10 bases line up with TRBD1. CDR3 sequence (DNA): TGTGCCACCAGTGACCCCGGGACAGGGGACTACGAGCAGTACTTC. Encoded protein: CATSDPGTGDYEQYF.